The clone carrying this T cell receptor beta chain is medium-sized within its sample. Its antigen remains unknown. Peripheral blood genomic DNA, not sorted cells or RNA, was the template. The trim removed 9 bases at V and 3 bases at J, leaving 9 bases unmatched. Germline loops: CDR1 MNHNY, CDR2 SVGAGI (reference sequence). This CDR3 contains 14 residues. Rearranged V-D-J TRB sequences were amplified with a mixed TRB-A/B primer pool. TCRdb processed the multiplex PCR reads anew with MiXCR; each CDR3 protein has one entry. The sample holds 2,800 or so distinct CDR3 sequences; approximately 29% are singletons and the top ten take roughly an eighth. The record originates from a study of T cell repertoires in aging, cancer and after chemotherapy. Study at large: The full dataset contained several million TCR reads. Study-level results: In healthy donors, age-related TCR diversity loss mainly reflected lost richness. Compared with age-matched healthy donors, untreated hematological or solid cancer patients showed higher blood TCR clonality. These repertoire data do not allow conclusions about immunological memory after chemotherapy.

The receptor was derived from a human donor in good health. The sample comprised blood. J is TRBJ1-2 and V is TRBV6-6; 8 bases are a match to TRBD1. CDR3 sequence: CASVSGGADYGYTF. The CDR3 coding sequence is TGTGCCAGTGTTTCAGGGGGCGCCGACTATGGCTACACCTTC.